These 13 T cell receptor beta chains came from one sample sequenced in a study of cytomegalovirus exposure and HLA in healthy donors. It was with 60 Vbeta and 13 Jbeta primers that the PCR ran. Profiled with immunoSEQ multiplex PCR; TCRdb holds only in-frame clones, not every one. Altogether about 82,000 clones are present, approximately 74% being singletons, with the ten largest covering approximately 20%. Sequenced material: PBMCs. These receptors were taken from a man aged 30-40 years in good health and CMV-seropositive.

The chain's CDR3 is CASSPQAEHTDTQYF. The CDR3 DNA reads as TGTGCCAGCAGCCCTCAAGCGGAGCACACAGATACGCAGTATTTT. This chain uses TRBV9 with TRBJ2-3; maybe TRBD2 (5 bases). Per the germline V gene, CDR1 is SGDLS and CDR2 is YYNGEE. CDR3 length: 15 residues. Trimming took 4 bases from V and 2 from J, leaving 14 bases between them.

The V call is TRBV28, the J call TRBJ1-2; D remains ambiguous. V was shortened by 4 bases and J by 8 bases, with 8 bases between the two germline ends. The V gene's germline CDR1 is MDHEN and CDR2 SYDVKM. The CDR3 sequence is 11 residues long. CDR3 bases: TGTGCCAGCAGTTCCCGGAGAGGCTACACCTTC. The encoded protein is CASSSRRGYTF.

This chain links TRBV13 with TRBJ1-1; 8 positions match TRBD1. The CDR3 extends over 15 amino acids. After removal of 5 bases from V and 6 bases from J, the junction contained 11 bases not matched to a gene. Germline V CDR1 and CDR2: PRHDT, FYEKMQ (reference sequence). CDR3: CASSIYDRGNAEAFF. Written as DNA, the CDR3 is TGTGCCAGCAGCATATATGACAGGGGAAACGCTGAAGCTTTCTTT. The whole variable domain, filled in from reference TRBV13 and TRBJ1-1, reads AAGVIQSPRHLIKEKRETATLKCYPIPRHDTVYWYQQGPGQDPQFLISFYEKMQSDKGSIPDRFSAQQFSDYHSELNMSSLELGDSALYFCASSIYDRGNAEAFFGQGTRLTVV.

V gene TRBV5-6 combines with J gene TRBJ2-7, with a possible D match to TRBD2 (7 bases). Trimming stripped 4 bases from V and 6 bases from J, with 11 bases between. Germline-derived CDR1 and CDR2 are SGHDT and YYEEEE. The CDR3 loop spans 12 amino acids. CDR3 in DNA: TGTGCCAGCAGCCGGGGGGCGTCCGAGCAGTACTTC. Translated: CASSRGASEQYF.

The rearrangement links TRBV9 to TRBJ2-2; 9 bases agree with TRBD1. V shed 4 bases, J shed 8 bases, and the junction held 6 bases outside the gene matches. Germline V lookup: CDR1 SGDLS, CDR2 YYNGEE. The CDR3 is 14 residues long. The CDR3 sequence is CASSPGTGRGELFF. The CDR3 bases are TGTGCCAGCAGCCCCGGGACAGGGCGAGGGGAGCTGTTTTTT.

The chain recombines TRBV7-9 with TRBJ2-5, with no clear D. The end of the DNA fits TRBJ2-7 better, so the J call may be wrong. Germline CDR1 and CDR2: SEHNR and FQNEAQ (reference sequence). The CDR3 consists of 11 residues. This chain's CDR3 is CASSLVSEQYF. DNA for the CDR3: TGTGCCAGCAGCTTAGTCAGCGAGCAGTACTTC.

The chain combines TRBV6-5 with TRBJ1-2; D is undetermined. The germline CDR1 and CDR2 sequences are MNHEY and SVGAGI. V was pared by 0 bases and J by 5 bases, with 16 bases between. The CDR3 is made up of 16 amino acids. CDR3 loop: CASSYSVRQPYYGYTF. DNA for the CDR3: TGTGCCAGCAGTTACTCGGTGAGGCAGCCCTATTATGGCTACACCTTC.

This clone showed up just once. This chain connects TRBV7-9 to TRBJ1-2; unclear D gene. This CDR3 spans 12 amino acids. CDR1 is SEHNR, CDR2 FQNEAQ, per germline (reference sequence). V lost 3 bases to trimming and J lost 7 bases, with 9 bases between them. CDR3 amino acids: CASSLNGVGYTF. In nucleotides, the CDR3 is TGTGCCAGCAGCTTGAACGGGGTTGGCTACACCTTC.

In DNA form, the CDR3 reads TGTGCCAGCATGTCCATGGACAGGTCCACCCCCGCTTTCTTT. This gives the protein CASMSMDRSTPAFF. The rearrangement links TRBV9 to TRBJ1-1, with TRBD1 matching over 7 bases. Germline lookup yields CDR1 SGDLS and CDR2 YYNGEE. With V trimmed by 6 bases and J by 11 bases, 16 bases remained unmatched. The CDR3 length is 14 residues.

This chain joins TRBV18 and TRBJ2-2; possibly TRBD2 for D (6 bases). The CDR3 is 13 amino acids. Germline CDR1 and CDR2: KGHSH and LQKENI. V was shortened by 3 bases and J by 7 bases, with 9 bases between the two germline ends. CDR3 DNA sequence: TGTGCCAGCTCACCGACTAGAGACGGGGAGCTGTTTTTT. Translation gives CASSPTRDGELFF. The whole variable domain, remainder taken from reference TRBV18 and TRBJ2-2, is NAGVMQNPRHLVRRRGQEARLRCSPMKGHSHVYWYRQLPEEGLKFMVYLQKENIIDESGMPKERFSAEFPKEGPSILRIQQVVRGDSAAYFCASSPTRDGELFFGEGSRLTVL.

The V call is TRBV5-1, the J call TRBJ2-5, with 7 bases aligning to TRBD2. V trimming: 6 bases; J trimming: 2 bases; junction bases outside the gene matches: 10. Germline V gene data show CDR1 as SGHRS and CDR2 as YFSETQ. The length of the CDR3 is 15 residues. CDR3 coding DNA: TGCGCCAGCAACCCCTTGGCGGGAGATCAAGAGACCCAGTACTTC. This codes for CASNPLAGDQETQYF.

The chain combines TRBV20-1 with TRBJ1-1; no clear D. There are 11 residues in the CDR3. Trimming left V 2 bases short and J 2 bases short, with 3 bases between. CDR1 and CDR2 (germline): DFQATT, SNEGSKA (reference sequence). The CDR3 coding sequence is TGCAGTGCTAGATCTAACACTGAAGCTTTCTTT. It encodes CSARSNTEAFF.

This clone was picked up a small number of times. The chain employs TRBV6-1 and TRBJ1-5; D uncertain. Between the trimmed V and J ends, which lost 1 base and 1 base, there was a span of 11 bases. The germline gives CDR1 MNHNS, CDR2 SASEGT. This CDR3 spans 16 amino acids. The CDR3 protein is CASSEVPNTSNQPQHF. In DNA, the CDR3 is TGTGCCAGCAGTGAAGTCCCCAACACAAGCAATCAGCCCCAGCATTTT.